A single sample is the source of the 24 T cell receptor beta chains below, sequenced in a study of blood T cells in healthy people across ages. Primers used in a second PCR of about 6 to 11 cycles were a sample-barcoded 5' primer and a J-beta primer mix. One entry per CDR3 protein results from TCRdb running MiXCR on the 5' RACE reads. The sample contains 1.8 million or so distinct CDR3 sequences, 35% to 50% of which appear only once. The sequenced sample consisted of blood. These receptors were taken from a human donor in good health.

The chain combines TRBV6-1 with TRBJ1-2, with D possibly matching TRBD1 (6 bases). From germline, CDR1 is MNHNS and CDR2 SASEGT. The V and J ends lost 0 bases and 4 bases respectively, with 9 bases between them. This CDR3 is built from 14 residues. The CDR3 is CASSEADRFYGYTF. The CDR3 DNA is TGTGCCAGCAGTGAAGCGGACAGATTCTATGGCTACACCTTC.

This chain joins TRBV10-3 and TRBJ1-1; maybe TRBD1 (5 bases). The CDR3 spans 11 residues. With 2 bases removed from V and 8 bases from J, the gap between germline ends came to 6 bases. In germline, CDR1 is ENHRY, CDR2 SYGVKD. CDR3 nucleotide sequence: TGTGCCATCAGTGAGGGGGACGAAGCTTTCTTT. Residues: CAISEGDEAFF.

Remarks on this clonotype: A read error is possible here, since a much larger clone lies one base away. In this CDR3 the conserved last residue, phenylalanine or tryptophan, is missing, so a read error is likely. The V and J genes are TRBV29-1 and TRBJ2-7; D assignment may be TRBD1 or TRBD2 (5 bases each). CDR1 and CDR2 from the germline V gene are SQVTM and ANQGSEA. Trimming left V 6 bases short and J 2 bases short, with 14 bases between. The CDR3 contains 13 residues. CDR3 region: CSVAGTVTYEQYL. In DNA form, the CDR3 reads TGCAGCGTCGCCGGGACCGTTACCTACGAGCAGTACTTA.

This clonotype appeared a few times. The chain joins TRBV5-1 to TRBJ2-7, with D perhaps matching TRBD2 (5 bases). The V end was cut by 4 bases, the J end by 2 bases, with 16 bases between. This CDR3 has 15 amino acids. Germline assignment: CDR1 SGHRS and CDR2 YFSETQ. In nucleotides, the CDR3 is TGCGCCAGCAGCCCTGACGGGGTGACTCCCTACGAGCAGTACTTC. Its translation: CASSPDGVTPYEQYF.

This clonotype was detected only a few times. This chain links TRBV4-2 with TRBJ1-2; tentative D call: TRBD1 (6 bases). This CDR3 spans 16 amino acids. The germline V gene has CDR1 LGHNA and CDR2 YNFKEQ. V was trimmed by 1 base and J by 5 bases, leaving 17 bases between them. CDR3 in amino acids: CASSQGTLGGLYGYTF. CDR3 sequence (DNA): TGTGCCAGCAGCCAAGGAACCCTTGGGGGGCTTTATGGCTACACCTTC.

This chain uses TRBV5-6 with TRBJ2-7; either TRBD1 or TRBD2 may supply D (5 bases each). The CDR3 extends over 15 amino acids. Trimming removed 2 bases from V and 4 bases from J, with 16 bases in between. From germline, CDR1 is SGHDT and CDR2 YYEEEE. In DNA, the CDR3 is TGTGCCAGCAGCTTACTGGGGGAATCGATTTACGAGCAGTACTTC. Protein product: CASSLLGESIYEQYF. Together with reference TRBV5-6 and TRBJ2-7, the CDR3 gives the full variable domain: DAGVTQSPTHLIKTRGQQVTLRCSPKSGHDTVSWYQQALGQGPQFIFQYYEEEERQRGNFPDRFSGHQFPNYSSELNVNALLLGDSALYLCASSLLGESIYEQYFGPGTRLTVT.

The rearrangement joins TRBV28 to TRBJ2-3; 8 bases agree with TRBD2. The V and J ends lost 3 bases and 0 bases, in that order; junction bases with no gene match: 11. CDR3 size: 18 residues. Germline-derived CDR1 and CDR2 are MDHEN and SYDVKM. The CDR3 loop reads CASSLRLHSGGSTDTQYF. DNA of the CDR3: TGTGCCAGCAGTTTGCGTCTTCATTCGGGGGGGAGCACAGATACGCAGTATTTT.

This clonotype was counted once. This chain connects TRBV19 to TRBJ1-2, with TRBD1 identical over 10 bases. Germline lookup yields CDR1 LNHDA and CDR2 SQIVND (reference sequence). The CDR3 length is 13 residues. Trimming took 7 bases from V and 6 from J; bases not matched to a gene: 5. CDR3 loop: CASTGTGADGYTF. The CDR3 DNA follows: TGTGCCAGTACCGGGACAGGGGCAGATGGCTACACCTTC.

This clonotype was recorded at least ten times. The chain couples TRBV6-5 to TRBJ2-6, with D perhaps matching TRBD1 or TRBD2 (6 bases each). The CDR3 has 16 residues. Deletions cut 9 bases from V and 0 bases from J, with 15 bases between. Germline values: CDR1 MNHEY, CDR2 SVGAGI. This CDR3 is CASSPGAGSGANVLTF. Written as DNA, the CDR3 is TGTGCCAGTTCCCCGGGGGCCGGCTCTGGGGCCAACGTCCTGACTTTC.

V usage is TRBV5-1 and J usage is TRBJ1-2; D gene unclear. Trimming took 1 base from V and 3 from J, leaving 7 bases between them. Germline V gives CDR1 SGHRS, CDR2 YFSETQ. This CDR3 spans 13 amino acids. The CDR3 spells CASSLRHDYGYTF. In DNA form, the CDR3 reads TGCGCCAGCAGCTTGAGGCACGACTATGGCTACACCTTC.

CDR3 sequence: CASSLGPGITEAFF. Here the CDR3 DNA reads TGTGCCAGCAGCTTAGGTCCAGGCATCACTGAAGCTTTCTTT. This sequence joins TRBV7-2 and TRBJ1-1, with D unresolved. Germline assignment: CDR1 SGHTA and CDR2 FQGNSA. The CDR3 spans 14 residues. The V end was cut by 1 base, the J end by 4 bases, with 10 bases between.

CDR3 sequence: CATSDFGRGHYEQYF. The CDR3 DNA reads as TGTGCCACCAGTGATTTCGGCAGGGGGCATTACGAGCAGTACTTC. J is TRBJ2-7 and V is TRBV24-1, with 8 bases matching TRBD1. V was clipped by 1 base and J by 4 bases; unmatched bases: 5. Germline CDR1 is KGHDR and CDR2 is SFDVKD. CDR3 size: 15 residues.

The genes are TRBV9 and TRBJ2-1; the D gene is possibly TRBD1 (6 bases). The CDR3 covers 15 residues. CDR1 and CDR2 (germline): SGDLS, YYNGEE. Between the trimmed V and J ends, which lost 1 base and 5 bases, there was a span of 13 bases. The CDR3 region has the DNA TGTGCCAGCAGCGTACAGACAGGAACAAACAATGAGCAGTTCTTC. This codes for CASSVQTGTNNEQFF. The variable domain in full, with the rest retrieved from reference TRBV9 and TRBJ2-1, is DSGVTQTPKHLITATGQRVTLRCSPRSGDLSVYWYQQSLDQGLQFLIQYYNGEERAKGNILERFSAQQFPDLHSELNLSSLELGDSALYFCASSVQTGTNNEQFFGPGTRLTVL.

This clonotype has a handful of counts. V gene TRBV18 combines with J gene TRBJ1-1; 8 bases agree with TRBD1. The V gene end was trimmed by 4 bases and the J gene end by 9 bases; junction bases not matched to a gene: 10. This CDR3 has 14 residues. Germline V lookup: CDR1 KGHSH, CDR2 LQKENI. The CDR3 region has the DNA TGTGCCAGCTCACAGAGACAGGGGCGGTCTCAAGCTTTCTTT. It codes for CASSQRQGRSQAFF.

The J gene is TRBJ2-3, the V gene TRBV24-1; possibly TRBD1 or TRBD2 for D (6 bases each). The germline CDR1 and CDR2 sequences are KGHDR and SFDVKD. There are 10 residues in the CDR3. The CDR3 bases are TGTGGAAGGGGGGAAGATACGCAGTATTTT. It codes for CGRGEDTQYF.

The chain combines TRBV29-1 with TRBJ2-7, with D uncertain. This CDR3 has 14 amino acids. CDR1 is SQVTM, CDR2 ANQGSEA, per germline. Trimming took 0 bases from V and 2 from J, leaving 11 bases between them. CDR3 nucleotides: TGCAGCGTTGAAGATGCAGGCACCACCTACGAGCAGTACTTC. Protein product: CSVEDAGTTYEQYF.

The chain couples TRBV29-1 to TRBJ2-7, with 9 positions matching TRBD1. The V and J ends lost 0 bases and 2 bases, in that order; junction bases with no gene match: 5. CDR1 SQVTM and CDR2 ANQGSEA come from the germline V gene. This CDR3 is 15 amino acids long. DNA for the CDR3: TGCAGCGTTGAAGACCCGGGACAGGGAACCTACGAGCAGTACTTC. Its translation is CSVEDPGQGTYEQYF.

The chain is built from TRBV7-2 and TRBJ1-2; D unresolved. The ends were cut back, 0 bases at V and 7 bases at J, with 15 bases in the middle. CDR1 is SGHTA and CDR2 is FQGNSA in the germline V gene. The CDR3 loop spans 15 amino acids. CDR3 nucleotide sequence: TGTGCCAGCAGCTTAGCCGTTTCGGCAGTCTGTGGCTACACCTTC. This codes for CASSLAVSAVCGYTF. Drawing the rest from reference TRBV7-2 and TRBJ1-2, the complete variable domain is GAGVSQSPSNKVTEKGKDVELRCDPISGHTALYWYRQSLGQGLEFLIYFQGNSAPDKSGLPSDRFSAERTGGSVSTLTIQRTQQEDSAVYLCASSLAVSAVCGYTFGSGTRLTVV.

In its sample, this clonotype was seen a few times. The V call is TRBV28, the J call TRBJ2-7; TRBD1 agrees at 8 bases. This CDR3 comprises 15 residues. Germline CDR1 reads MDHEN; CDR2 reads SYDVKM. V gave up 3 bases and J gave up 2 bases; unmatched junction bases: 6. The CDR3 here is CASSFGTGGTYEQYF. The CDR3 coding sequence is TGTGCCAGCAGTTTTGGAACAGGGGGTACCTACGAGCAGTACTTC.

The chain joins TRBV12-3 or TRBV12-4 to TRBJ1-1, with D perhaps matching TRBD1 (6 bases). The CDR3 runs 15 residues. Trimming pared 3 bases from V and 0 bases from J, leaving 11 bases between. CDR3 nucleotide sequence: TGTGCCAGCAGTTTCGGACAGTCTGTGAACACTGAAGCTTTCTTT. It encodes CASSFGQSVNTEAFF.

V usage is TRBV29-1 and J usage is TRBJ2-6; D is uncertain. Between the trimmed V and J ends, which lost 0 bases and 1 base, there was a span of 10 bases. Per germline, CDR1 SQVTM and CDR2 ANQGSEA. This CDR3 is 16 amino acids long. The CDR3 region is CSVEDVRRSGANVLTF. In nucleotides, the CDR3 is TGCAGCGTTGAAGATGTCAGAAGGTCTGGGGCCAACGTCCTGACTTTC.

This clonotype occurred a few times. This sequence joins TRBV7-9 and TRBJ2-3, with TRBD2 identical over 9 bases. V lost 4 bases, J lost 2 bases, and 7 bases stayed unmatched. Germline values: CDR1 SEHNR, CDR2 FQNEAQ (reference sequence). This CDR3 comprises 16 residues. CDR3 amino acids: CASSSASGAITDTQYF. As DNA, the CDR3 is TGTGCCAGCAGCTCCGCTAGCGGGGCGATCACAGATACGCAGTATTTT. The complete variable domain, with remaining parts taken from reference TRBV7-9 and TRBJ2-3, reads DTGVSQNPRHKITKRGQNVTFRCDPISEHNRLYWYRQTLGQGPEFLTYFQNEAQLEKSRLLSDRFSAERPKGSFSTLEIQRTEQGDSAMYLCASSSASGAITDTQYFGPGTRLTVL.

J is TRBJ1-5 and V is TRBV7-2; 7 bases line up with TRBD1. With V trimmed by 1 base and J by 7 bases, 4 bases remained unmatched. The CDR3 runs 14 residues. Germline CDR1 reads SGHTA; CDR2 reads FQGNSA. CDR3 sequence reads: CASSLVEGAQPQHF. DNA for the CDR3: TGTGCCAGCAGCTTAGTCGAGGGGGCACAGCCCCAGCATTTT.

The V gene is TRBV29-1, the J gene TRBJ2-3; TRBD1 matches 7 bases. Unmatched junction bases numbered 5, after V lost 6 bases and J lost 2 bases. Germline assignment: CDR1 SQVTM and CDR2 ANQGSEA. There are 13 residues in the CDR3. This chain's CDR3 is CSVGQVNTDTQYF. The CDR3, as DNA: TGCAGCGTCGGACAGGTCAACACAGATACGCAGTATTTT.